A selection of T cell receptor beta chains follows, all from one sample in a study of shared clonotypes between healthy human individuals. The data were produced by immunoSEQ multiplex PCR, yet TCRdb's version contains in-frame clones alone and is incomplete. The top ten hold approximately 1.1% of the sample, which has about 1.4 million clones, around 97% seen once. The sample was naive CD4+ T cells sorted from blood. These TCRs come from a man aged 25-45 years in good health. Both conserved end residues are trimmed from each CDR3. Each record gives: V gene, D gene, CDR3 protein. D genes are given only for firm matches.

>TRBV11-2|NA
ASSLLWQGATGELF
>TRBV5-1|TRBD2
ASRGGGYEQY
>TRBV7-9|NA
ASSLRQGVYEQY
>TRBV6-1|NA
ASSAEPATNEKLF
>TRBV18|NA
ASSPPVAASDTQY
>TRBV10-3|NA
AISKVQTRGNEQF
>TRBV29-1|NA
SVTGAADTQY
>TRBV5-1|NA
ASSRDGGDNQPQH
>TRBV15|NA
ATSFSQVENEQF
>TRBV5-1|NA
ASSRTGESNQPQH
>TRBV7-9|NA
ASSEIRGRDRGQPQH
>TRBV23-1|TRBD1
ASSPRDRVKFSGANVLT
>TRBV29-1|TRBD1
SVRDRGLTDTQY
>TRBV7-8|NA
ASSLAPGWTGYNEQF
>TRBV7-3|TRBD2
ASSLSLAGNNEQF
>TRBV5-1|NA
ASSLALGLNEKLF
>TRBV5-1|TRBD2
ASSLGLAGGSEQY
>TRBV9|TRBD1
ASSPRTGRETQY
>TRBV28|TRBD2
ASRTSGRAGETQY
>TRBV9|NA
ASTDGVKSGLGPTEAF
>TRBV7-7|NA
ASSLGLLSETQY
>TRBV6-4|NA
ASSDSPSSTYEQY
>TRBV19|NA
ASIPLGGDTQY
>TRBV9|TRBD1
ASSVGDRGGNEQF
>TRBV10-2|NA
ASSEKQGIAKNIQY
>TRBV6-1|NA
ASSEGGQANYGYT
>TRBV6-4|NA
ASAMTRATEQY
>TRBV7-6|TRBD2
ASSSHRISGRKADTQY
>TRBV5-1|NA
ASSLRARFDPGPLHYEQY
>TRBV2|NA
ASSESGNTIY
>TRBV19|NA
ASSQGGWWASEYEQY
>TRBV6-1|TRBD1
ASSPGTGEIGELF
>TRBV9|TRBD2
ASSTSSGRYQETQY
>TRBV5-4|NA
ASGEATNEKLF
>TRBV6-6|NA
ASSYSGTAEQY
>TRBV18|TRBD1
ASSPGTDQETQY
>TRBV6-5|NA
ASSDGAGEKLF
>TRBV7-2|NA
ASSSDWGRQQQY
>TRBV18|NA
ASSPVGGYEQY
>TRBV28|TRBD1
ASSGDSRAAIQY
>TRBV6-5|NA
ASSPRVSYGYT
>TRBV5-4|NA
ASSWGDDAGYT
>TRBV19|NA
ASSTPGETQY
>TRBV7-9|TRBD2
ASSPSSGSPSYNEQF
>TRBV5-1|TRBD2
ASLGTSGDTQY
>TRBV2|TRBD2
ASRQDRGAGDEQF
>TRBV5-1|NA
ASSPEPGGDGYT
>TRBV28|NA
ASSPPPWSWVKNTDTQY
>TRBV28|NA
ASSLSNTEAF
>TRBV7-2|NA
ASSPGKRGGHQPQH
>TRBV29-1|NA
SVGQKNTEAF
>TRBV28|TRBD2
ASSRSGGRGTQY
>TRBV11-3|TRBD2
ASSLRLAGTGELF
>TRBV28|NA
ASQDSSYNEQF
>TRBV10-3|NA
AISEKDSEKLF
>TRBV30|NA
AWRVRMNTEAF